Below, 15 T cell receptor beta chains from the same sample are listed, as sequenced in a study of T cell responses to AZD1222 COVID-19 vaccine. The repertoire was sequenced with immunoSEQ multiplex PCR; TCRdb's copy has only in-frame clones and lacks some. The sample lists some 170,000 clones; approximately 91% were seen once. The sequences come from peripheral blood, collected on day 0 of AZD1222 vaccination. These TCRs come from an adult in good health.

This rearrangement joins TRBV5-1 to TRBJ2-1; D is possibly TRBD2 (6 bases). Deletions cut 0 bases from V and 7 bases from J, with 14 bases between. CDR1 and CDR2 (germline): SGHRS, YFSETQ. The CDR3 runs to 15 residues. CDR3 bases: TGCGCCAGCAGCTTGGCTGGGGGGACGGGGAATGAGCAGTTCTTC. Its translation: CASSLAGGTGNEQFF.

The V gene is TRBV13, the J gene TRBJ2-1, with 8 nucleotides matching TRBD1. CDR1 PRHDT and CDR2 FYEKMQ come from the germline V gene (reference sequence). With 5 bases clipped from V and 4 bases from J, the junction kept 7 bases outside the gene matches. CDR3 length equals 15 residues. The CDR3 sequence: CASSPRTGPYNEQFF. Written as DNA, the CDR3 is TGTGCCAGCAGCCCAAGGACAGGGCCGTACAATGAGCAGTTCTTC.

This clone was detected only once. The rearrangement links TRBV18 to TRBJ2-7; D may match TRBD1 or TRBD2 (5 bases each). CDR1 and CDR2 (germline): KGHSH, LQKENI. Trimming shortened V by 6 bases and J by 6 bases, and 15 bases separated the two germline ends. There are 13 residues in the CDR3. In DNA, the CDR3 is TGTGCCAGCTCCCCGCAGAGGGGTGGCGAGCAGTACTTC. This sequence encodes CASSPQRGGEQYF.

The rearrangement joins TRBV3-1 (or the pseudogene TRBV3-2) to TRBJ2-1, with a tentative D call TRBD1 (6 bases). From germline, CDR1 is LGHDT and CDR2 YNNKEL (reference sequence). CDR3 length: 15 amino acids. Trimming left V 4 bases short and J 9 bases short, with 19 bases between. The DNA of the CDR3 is TGTGCCAGCAGCCCTACGAGGGGACAATCGACTGAGCAGTTCTTC. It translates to CASSPTRGQSTEQFF.

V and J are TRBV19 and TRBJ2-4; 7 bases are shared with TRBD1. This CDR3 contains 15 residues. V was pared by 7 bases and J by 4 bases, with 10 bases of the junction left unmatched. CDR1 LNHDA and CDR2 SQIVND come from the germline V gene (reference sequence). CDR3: CASTFRQGRKNIQYF. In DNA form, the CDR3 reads TGTGCCAGTACCTTCAGACAGGGTCGGAAAAACATTCAGTACTTC.

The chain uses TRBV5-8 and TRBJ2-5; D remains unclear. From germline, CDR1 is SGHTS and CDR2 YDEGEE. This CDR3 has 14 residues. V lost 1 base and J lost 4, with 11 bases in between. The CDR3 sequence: CASSLMGSAETQYF. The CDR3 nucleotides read TGTGCCAGCAGCTTGATGGGATCCGCAGAGACCCAGTACTTC. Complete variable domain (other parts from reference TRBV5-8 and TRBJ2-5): EAGVTQSPTHLIKTRGQQATLRCSPISGHTSVYWYQQALGLGLQFLLWYDEGEERNRGNFPPRFSGRQFPNYSSELNVNALELEDSALYLCASSLMGSAETQYFGPGTRLLVL.

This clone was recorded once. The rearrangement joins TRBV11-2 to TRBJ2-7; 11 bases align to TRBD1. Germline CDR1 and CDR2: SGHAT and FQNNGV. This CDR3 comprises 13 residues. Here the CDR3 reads CASSWGQGGPQSV. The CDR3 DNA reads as TGTGCCAGCAGCTGGGGACAGGGGGGTCCACAATCGGTC.

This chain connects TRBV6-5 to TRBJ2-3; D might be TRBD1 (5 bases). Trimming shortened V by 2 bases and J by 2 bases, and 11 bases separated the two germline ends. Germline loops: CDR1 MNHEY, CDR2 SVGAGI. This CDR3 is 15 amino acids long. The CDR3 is CASSYGQGATDTQYF. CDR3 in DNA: TGTGCCAGCAGTTACGGCCAGGGTGCCACAGATACGCAGTATTTT.

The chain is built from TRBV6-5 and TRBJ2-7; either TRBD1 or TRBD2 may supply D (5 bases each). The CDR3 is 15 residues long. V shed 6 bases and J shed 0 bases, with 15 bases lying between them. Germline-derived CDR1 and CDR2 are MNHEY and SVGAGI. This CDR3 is CASSRRGISSYEQYV. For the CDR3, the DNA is TGTGCCAGCAGCCGACGGGGCATTAGCTCCTACGAGCAGTACGTC.

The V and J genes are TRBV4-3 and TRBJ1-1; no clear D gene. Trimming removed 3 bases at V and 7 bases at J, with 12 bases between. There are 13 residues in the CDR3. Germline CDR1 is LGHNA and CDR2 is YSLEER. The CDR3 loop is CASSHTRRREAFF. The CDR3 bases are TGCGCCAGCAGCCACACGAGAAGGCGTGAAGCTTTCTTT.

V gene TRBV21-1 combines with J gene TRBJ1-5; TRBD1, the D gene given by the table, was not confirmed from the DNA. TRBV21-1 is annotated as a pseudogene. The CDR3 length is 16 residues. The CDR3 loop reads CASSTVRGRSNQPQHF. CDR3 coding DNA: TGTGCCAGCAGCACGGTAAGGGGGAGATCCAATCAGCCCCAGCATTTT.

The CDR3 DNA is TGTGCCAGCAGCTTAGATCTTGCGGGGTGGAGTCGTTCTGAAGCTTTCTTT. It translates to CASSLDLAGWSRSEAFF. The V and J genes are TRBV11-3 and TRBJ1-1; D call uncertain. Looked up from germline, CDR1 is SGHNT and CDR2 is YENEEA. The V end was cut by 0 bases, the J end by 6 bases, with 20 bases between. CDR3 size: 17 residues. Filled out from reference TRBV11-3 and TRBJ1-1, the complete variable domain reads EAGVVQSPRYKIIEKKQPVAFWCNPISGHNTLYWYLQNLGQGPELLIRYENEEAVDDSQLPKDRFSAERLKGVDSTLKIQPAELGDSAVYLCASSLDLAGWSRSEAFFGQGTRLTVV.

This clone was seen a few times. The CDR3 bases are TGTGCCAGCAGCTTCCGTTGGACAGGGGCTGAAGCTTTCTTT. Translating gives CASSFRWTGAEAFF. The V call is TRBV7-2, the J call TRBJ1-1; 9 positions match TRBD1. J was trimmed by 6 bases and V by 3 bases; bases with no gene match: 5. Germline V CDR1 and CDR2: SGHTA, FQGNSA. The CDR3 extends over 14 amino acids.

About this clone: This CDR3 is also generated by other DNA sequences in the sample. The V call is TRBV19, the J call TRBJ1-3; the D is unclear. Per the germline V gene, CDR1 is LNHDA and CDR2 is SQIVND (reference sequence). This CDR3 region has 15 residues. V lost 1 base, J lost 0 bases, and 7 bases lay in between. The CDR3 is CASSIGPSSGNTIYF. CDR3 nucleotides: TGTGCCAGTAGTATAGGTCCGAGCTCTGGAAACACCATATATTTT.

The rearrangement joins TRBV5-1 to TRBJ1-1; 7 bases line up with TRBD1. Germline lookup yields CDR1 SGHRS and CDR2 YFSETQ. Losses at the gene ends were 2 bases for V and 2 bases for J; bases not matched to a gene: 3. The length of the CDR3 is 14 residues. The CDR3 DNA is TGCGCCAGCAGCTTCTCAGGGGGTAACACTGAAGCTTTCTTT. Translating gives CASSFSGGNTEAFF. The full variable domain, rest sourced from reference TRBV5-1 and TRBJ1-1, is KAGVTQTPRYLIKTRGQQVTLSCSPISGHRSVSWYQQTPGQGLQFLFEYFSETQRNKGNFPGRFSGRQFSNSRSEMNVSTLELGDSALYLCASSFSGGNTEAFFGQGTRLTVV.